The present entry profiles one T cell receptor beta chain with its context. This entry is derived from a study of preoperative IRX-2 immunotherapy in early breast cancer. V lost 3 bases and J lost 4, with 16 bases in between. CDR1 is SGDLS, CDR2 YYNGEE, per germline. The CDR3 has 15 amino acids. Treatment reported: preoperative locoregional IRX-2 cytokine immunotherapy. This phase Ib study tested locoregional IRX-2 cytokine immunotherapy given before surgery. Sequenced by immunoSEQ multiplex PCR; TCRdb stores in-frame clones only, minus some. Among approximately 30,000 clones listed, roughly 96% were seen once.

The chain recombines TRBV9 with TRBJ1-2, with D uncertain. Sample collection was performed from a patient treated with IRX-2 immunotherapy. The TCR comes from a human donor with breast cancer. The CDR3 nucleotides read TGTGCCAGCAGCGGGGAAGTCGTACTCGGCTATGGCTACACCTTC. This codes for CASSGEVVLGYGYTF.